The 12 T cell receptor beta chains reported below all come from one sample, sequenced in a study of vaccination and CD4 T cells after COVID-19. TCRdb re-called the PCR reads with MiXCR, one entry per CDR3 protein. The table lists some 16,000 distinct CDR3 sequences, 66% of them singletons, with 1.1% in the top ten. The sequenced sample was CD4+ T cells from blood, obtained after SARS-CoV-2 vaccination. The receptor source for this set is a human donor who had recovered from COVID-19.

V gene TRBV27 combines with J gene TRBJ1-1; D not certain. This CDR3 region has 15 residues. The germline CDR1 and CDR2 sequences are MNHEY and SMNVEV (reference sequence). V was trimmed by 0 bases and J by 8 bases, leaving 16 bases between them. In nucleotides, the CDR3 is TGTGCCAGCAGTTTATCTTCGGGAGGGATTCCCGAAGCTTTCTTT. This codes for CASSLSSGGIPEAFF.

The chain carries TRBV7-9 and TRBJ1-1; D remains unclear. Trimming shortened V by 1 base and J by 14 bases, and 14 bases separated the two germline ends. From germline, CDR1 is SEHNR and CDR2 FQNEAQ (reference sequence). The CDR3 totals 12 residues. In nucleotides, the CDR3 is TGTGCCAGCAGCTTAGGGGGTCAGGCATCGTTCTTT. It encodes CASSLGGQASFF.

DNA of the CDR3: TGTGCCAGCAGTTTACGGACTCAAACTAGAACTAGCACAGATACGCAGTATTTT. This codes for CASSLRTQTRTSTDTQYF. The rearrangement links TRBV6-5 to TRBJ2-3; possible D gene TRBD2, 5 bases. CDR1 is MNHEY and CDR2 is SVGAGI in the germline V gene. The CDR3 covers 18 residues. V lost 4 bases to trimming and J lost 0 bases, with 20 bases between them.

V gene TRBV24-1 combines with J gene TRBJ1-4; D unclear. The ends were cut back, 9 bases at V and 8 bases at J, with 12 bases in the middle. Germline V CDR1 and CDR2: KGHDR, SFDVKD. CDR3 length: 12 amino acids. As DNA, the CDR3 is TGTGCCACCCCAATGGGTAGGGAAAAACTGTTTTTT. Translation gives CATPMGREKLFF.

The chain is built from TRBV2 and TRBJ1-5, with a possible D match to TRBD1 (5 bases). The CDR3 is made up of 14 amino acids. Germline CDR1 SNHLY, CDR2 FYNNEI. The V and J ends lost 2 bases and 8 bases respectively, with 13 bases between them. The CDR3 bases are TGTGCCAGCAGTGAAATGGGGGTTGGCGAGCCCCAGCATTTT. This translates into CASSEMGVGEPQHF.

The chain uses TRBV12-3 or TRBV12-4 and TRBJ1-5, with TRBD1 matching over 8 bases. Unmatched junction bases numbered 20, after V lost 2 bases and J lost 2 bases. This CDR3 has 21 residues. In DNA form, the CDR3 reads TGTGCCAGCAGTTTATACGTGTTGGGACAGGAATCAATACGACGCAATCAGCCCCAGCATTTT. It encodes CASSLYVLGQESIRRNQPQHF.

The chain has TRBV6-5 and TRBJ1-2, with no clear D. Germline-derived CDR1 and CDR2 are MNHEY and SVGAGI. CDR3 length equals 14 residues. Trimming cost V 0 bases and J 6 bases, with 11 bases left between them. CDR3 sequence reads: CASSYSGRKDGYTF. The DNA of the CDR3 is TGTGCCAGCAGTTACTCGGGCAGGAAGGATGGCTACACCTTC.

The J gene is TRBJ2-7, the V gene TRBV30; D gene unclear. The CDR3 is 12 residues long. V was cut by 0 bases and J by 3 bases, with 6 bases left in between. Germline lookup yields CDR1 GTSNPN and CDR2 SVGIG (reference sequence). CDR3 in amino acids: CAWSVQGYEQYF. The CDR3 nucleotides read TGTGCCTGGAGTGTACAAGGCTACGAGCAGTACTTC.

The chain has TRBV5-4 and TRBJ2-5, with D possibly matching TRBD1 (6 bases). The V gene lost 4 bases and the J gene lost 0 bases, with 10 bases spanning the gap. This CDR3 spans 14 amino acids. Germline CDR1 is SGHNT and CDR2 is YYREEE (reference sequence). CDR3 region: CASSPQGNQETQYF. DNA of the CDR3: TGTGCCAGCAGCCCGCAGGGGAACCAAGAGACCCAGTACTTC.

CDR3 in amino acids: CASSLEAGVHEAFF. The CDR3 region has the DNA TGTGCCAGCAGCTTAGAGGCAGGGGTTCATGAAGCTTTCTTT. This chain uses TRBV11-2 with TRBJ1-1, with a possible D match to TRBD1 (6 bases). The ends were cut back, 0 bases at V and 7 bases at J, with 12 bases in the middle. Looked up from germline, CDR1 is SGHAT and CDR2 is FQNNGV. The CDR3 sequence is 14 residues long.

CDR3 DNA: TGCGCCAGCAGCCAAGATCAGCAGGGGGGTCAGCCCCAGCATTTT. Translating it yields CASSQDQQGGQPQHF. The chain joins TRBV4-1 to TRBJ1-5, with 7 bases that match TRBD1. The CDR3 length is 15 residues. Per the germline V gene, CDR1 is MGHRA and CDR2 is YSYEKL. The V and J ends lost 0 bases and 6 bases, in that order; junction bases with no gene match: 5.

The rearrangement links TRBV6-2 or TRBV6-3 to TRBJ2-1; 12 bases align to TRBD2. Germline values: CDR1 MNHEY, CDR2 SVGEGT. The CDR3 contains 15 residues. The junction had 1 base not matched to a gene; V was cut back by 0 bases and J by 7 bases. DNA of the CDR3: TGTGCCAGCAGTTACTCGACTAGCGGGAGAAATGAGCAGTTCTTC. Encoded protein: CASSYSTSGRNEQFF.